This T cell receptor (beta chain) was sequenced in a study of PD-1 blockade in classical Hodgkin lymphoma. Regarding the study as a whole: CD4+ TCR diversity rose significantly by C4D1, and CD8+ TCR diversity did not.

Clones were sequenced by immunoSEQ multiplex PCR, and TCRdb holds only the in-frame ones, with some missing. The repertoire holds under 20,000 clones, around 70% seen once, with 2% to 3% in the top ten. Germline assignment: CDR1 SGHRS and CDR2 YFSETQ. V gave up 5 bases and J gave up 1 base, with 10 bases separating them. CDR3 length: 14 amino acids. The time point: cycle 4 day 1 (C4D1), after less than 7 weeks of nivolumab. Each patient's relapse followed autologous stem cell transplantation, and brentuximab vedotin exposure varied. Negative selection with magnetic separation was used to purify CD4+ T cells from thawed PBMCs. Best outcomes ranged across complete response, partial response and progressive disease. This clone was counted a few times. Its antigen is not identified.

Sequenced material: CD4+ T cells from blood, taken before the fourth cycle of nivolumab. The receptor was isolated from a human donor with classical Hodgkin lymphoma. The chain combines TRBV5-1 with TRBJ1-3, with D unclear. DNA of the CDR3: TGCGCCAGCAGGGCGCGTCGTTCTGGAAACACCATATATTTT. The encoded protein is CASRARRSGNTIYF.